Below, 9 T cell receptor beta chains from the same sample are listed, as sequenced in a study of memory CD4+ T cells and cytomegalovirus serostatus. Single viable CD3+CD4+CD8-CD45RO+ cells were sorted as the memory CD4+ T cells. Libraries were prepared by immunoSEQ multiplex PCR; TCRdb keeps only in-frame clonotypes and omits some of them. The sample holds 60,000 to 70,000 clones, around 76% seen once. The sample comprised memory CD4+ T cells from blood. Every receptor here comes from an adult in good health and CMV-seropositive.

V and J are TRBV6-6 and TRBJ1-6; D possibly corresponds to TRBD1 (5 bases). V lost 4 bases and J 8 bases, leaving 12 bases between the germline ends. The CDR3 contains 14 residues. CDR1 is MNHNY and CDR2 is SVGAGI in the germline V gene (reference sequence). The CDR3 loop is CASSFSGEDSPLHF. CDR3 coding DNA: TGTGCCAGCAGTTTCTCGGGGGAAGATTCACCCCTCCACTTT.

The chain is built from TRBV28 and TRBJ1-2; 7 nucleotides match TRBD1. Trimming at V came to 3 bases and at J to 5 bases, leaving 9 bases not matched to a gene. The germline V gene encodes CDR1 MDHEN and CDR2 SYDVKM. The CDR3 is 15 amino acids. CDR3 nucleotide sequence: TGTGCCAGCAGTTTCCCTACAGGGGCAGGTTATGGCTACACCTTC. As protein: CASSFPTGAGYGYTF.

The chain links TRBV11-2 to TRBJ1-1; D gene unclear. V lost 4 bases and J 3 bases, leaving 12 bases between the germline ends. CDR3 length equals 14 residues. Germline V gives CDR1 SGHAT, CDR2 FQNNGV. CDR3 DNA: TGTGCCAGCAGCTATTCAACAGCGTACACTGAAGCTTTCTTT. Amino acid sequence: CASSYSTAYTEAFF.

The CDR3 DNA is TGTGCCAGCAAGACTAGCGGGGGAGCGTCCACAGATACGCAGTATTTT. Translated, it gives CASKTSGGASTDTQYF. The chain carries TRBV28 and TRBJ2-3; the match to TRBD2 covers 12 bases. This CDR3 is built from 16 residues. Trimming took 7 bases from V and 2 from J; bases not matched to a gene: 7. Germline V lookup: CDR1 MDHEN, CDR2 SYDVKM.

The genes are TRBV28 and TRBJ2-3; D might be TRBD1 (6 bases). V lost 3 bases, J lost 3 bases, and 7 bases lay in between. The CDR3 is 13 amino acids. Germline CDR1 is MDHEN and CDR2 is SYDVKM. CDR3 nucleotide sequence: TGTGCCAGCAGTTTGGGGGCGACAGATACGCAGTATTTT. It is translated as CASSLGATDTQYF.

The V call is TRBV30, the J call TRBJ2-1; TRBD2 agrees at 8 bases. J gave up 6 bases and V 5 bases, and 6 bases lay outside the gene matches. The CDR3 extends over 13 amino acids. CDR1 and CDR2 (germline): GTSNPN, SVGIG (reference sequence). The CDR3 spells CAWRGGTINEQFF. Here the CDR3 DNA reads TGTGCCTGGCGGGGGGGCACGATCAATGAGCAGTTCTTC.

V usage is TRBV6-5 and J usage is TRBJ1-4; D is undetermined. Trimming removed 0 bases at V and 0 bases at J, with 2 bases between. This CDR3 comprises 14 residues. Germline loops: CDR1 MNHEY, CDR2 SVGAGI. The CDR3 is CASSYSPTNEKLFF. The CDR3 coding sequence is TGTGCCAGCAGTTACTCGCCAACTAATGAAAAACTGTTTTTT.

The chain links TRBV5-4 to TRBJ2-7; 7 nucleotides line up with TRBD1. Germline values: CDR1 SGHNT, CDR2 YYREEE (reference sequence). The CDR3 spans 14 residues. V lost 3 bases and J lost 2; bases outside the gene matches: 5. The CDR3 DNA sequence: TGTGCCAGCAGCTACCGGGACAGCCCCTACGAGCAGTACTTC. This codes for CASSYRDSPYEQYF.

The rearrangement joins TRBV6-1 to TRBJ2-3; 10 nucleotides match TRBD2. This CDR3 contains 15 residues. Germline lookup yields CDR1 MNHNS and CDR2 SASEGT. V was pared by 7 bases and J by 4 bases, with 8 bases of the junction left unmatched. The CDR3 sequence: CASNLAGVGADTQYF. In DNA form, the CDR3 reads TGTGCCAGCAATCTAGCGGGGGTAGGGGCAGATACGCAGTATTTT.